This TCR beta chain was observed in a study of shared clonotypes between healthy human individuals. Terminally differentiated effector memory CD45RA+ cells were left out of the naive CD8 fraction, which was CD45RO-negative and positively selected for CCR7. Assay execution proceeded at the deep level. Libraries were prepared by immunoSEQ multiplex PCR; TCRdb keeps only in-frame clonotypes and omits some of them. The table records 650,000 to 800,000 clones, around 92% of them present only once. Trimming removed 1 base at V and 5 bases at J, with 9 bases between. This CDR3 comprises 14 residues. From germline, CDR1 is LNHDA and CDR2 SQIVND (reference sequence).

The chain employs TRBV19 and TRBJ2-1; D is possibly TRBD2 (5 bases). The sequenced sample was naive CD8+ T cells sorted from blood. The source of this sequence is a man aged 30 to 45 in good health. CDR3 sequence reads: CASSIVRDDNEQFF. The CDR3 nucleotides are TGTGCCAGTAGTATAGTGAGGGATGACAATGAGCAGTTCTTC.